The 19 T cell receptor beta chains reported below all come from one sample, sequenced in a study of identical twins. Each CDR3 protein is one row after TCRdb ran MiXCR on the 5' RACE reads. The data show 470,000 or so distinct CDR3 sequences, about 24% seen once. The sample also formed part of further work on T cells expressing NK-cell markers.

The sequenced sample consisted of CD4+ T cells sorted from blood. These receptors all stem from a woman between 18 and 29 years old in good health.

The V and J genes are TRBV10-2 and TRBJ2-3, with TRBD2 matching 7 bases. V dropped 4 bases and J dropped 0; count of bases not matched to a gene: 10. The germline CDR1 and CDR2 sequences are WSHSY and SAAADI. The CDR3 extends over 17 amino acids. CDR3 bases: TGCGCCAGCAGTGGCCCTACTAGCGTCCCTAGCACAGATACGCAGTATTTT. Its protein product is CASSGPTSVPSTDTQYF.

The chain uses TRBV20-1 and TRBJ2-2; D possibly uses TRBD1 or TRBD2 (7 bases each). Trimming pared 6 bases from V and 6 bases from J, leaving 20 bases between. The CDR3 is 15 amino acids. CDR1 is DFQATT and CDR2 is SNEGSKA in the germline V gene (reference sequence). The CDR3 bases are TGCAGTGCAGAGCGGGGCACAGGGGTCGCCGGGGAGCTGTTTTTT. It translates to CSAERGTGVAGELFF.

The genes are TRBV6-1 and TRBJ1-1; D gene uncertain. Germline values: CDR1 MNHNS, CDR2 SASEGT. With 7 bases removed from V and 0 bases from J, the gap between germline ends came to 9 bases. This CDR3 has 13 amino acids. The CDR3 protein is CASNREMNTEAFF. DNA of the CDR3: TGTGCCAGCAATCGGGAAATGAACACTGAAGCTTTCTTT.

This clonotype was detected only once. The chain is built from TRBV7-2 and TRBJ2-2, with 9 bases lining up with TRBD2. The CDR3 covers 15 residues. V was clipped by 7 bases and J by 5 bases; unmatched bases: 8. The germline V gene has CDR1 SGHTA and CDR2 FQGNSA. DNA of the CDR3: TGTGCCAGCAAACCGGGACTAGCCTGGACCGGGGAGCTGTTTTTT. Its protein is CASKPGLAWTGELFF.

This CDR3 is CASSFGGAGSKSRETQYF. The CDR3 DNA follows: TGTGCCAGCAGCTTCGGGGGAGCAGGGTCAAAAAGTCGGGAGACCCAGTACTTC. The chain couples TRBV11-2 to TRBJ2-5; weak D call: TRBD2 (6 bases). V shed 3 bases and J shed 5 bases, with 25 bases lying between them. CDR1 SGHAT and CDR2 FQNNGV come from the germline V gene. CDR3 length equals 18 residues.

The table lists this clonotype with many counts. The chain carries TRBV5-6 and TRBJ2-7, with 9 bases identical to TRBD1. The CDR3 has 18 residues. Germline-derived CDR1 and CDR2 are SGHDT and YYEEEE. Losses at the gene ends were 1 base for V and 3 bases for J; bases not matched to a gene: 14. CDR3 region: CASSLWRRTGEVIYEQYF. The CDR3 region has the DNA TGTGCCAGCAGCTTGTGGAGGCGGACAGGGGAAGTGATCTACGAGCAGTACTTC.

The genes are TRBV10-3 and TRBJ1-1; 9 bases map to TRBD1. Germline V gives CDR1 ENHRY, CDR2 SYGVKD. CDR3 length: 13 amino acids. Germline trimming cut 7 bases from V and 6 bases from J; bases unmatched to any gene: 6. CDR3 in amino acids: CAINTGGTAEAFF. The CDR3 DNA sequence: TGTGCCATCAACACAGGGGGCACCGCTGAAGCTTTCTTT.

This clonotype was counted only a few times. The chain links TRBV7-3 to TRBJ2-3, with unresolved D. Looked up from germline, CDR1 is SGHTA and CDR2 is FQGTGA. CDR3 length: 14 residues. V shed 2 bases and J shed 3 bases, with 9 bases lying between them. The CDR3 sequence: CASSLSWGTDTQYF. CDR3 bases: TGTGCCAGCAGCTTATCCTGGGGAACAGATACGCAGTATTTT.

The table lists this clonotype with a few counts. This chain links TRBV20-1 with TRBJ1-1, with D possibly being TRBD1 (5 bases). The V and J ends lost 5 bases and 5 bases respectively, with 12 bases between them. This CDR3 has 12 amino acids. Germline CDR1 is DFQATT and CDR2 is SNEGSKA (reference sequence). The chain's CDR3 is CSALIRGTEAFF. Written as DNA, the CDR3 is TGCAGTGCTCTGATCCGGGGGACTGAAGCTTTCTTT.

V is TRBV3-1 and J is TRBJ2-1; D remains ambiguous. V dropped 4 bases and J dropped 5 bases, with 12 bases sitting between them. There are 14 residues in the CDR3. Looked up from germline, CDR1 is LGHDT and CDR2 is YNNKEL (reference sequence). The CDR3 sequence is CASSPVISDNEQFF. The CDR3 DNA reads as TGTGCCAGCAGCCCAGTGATCTCGGACAATGAGCAGTTCTTC.

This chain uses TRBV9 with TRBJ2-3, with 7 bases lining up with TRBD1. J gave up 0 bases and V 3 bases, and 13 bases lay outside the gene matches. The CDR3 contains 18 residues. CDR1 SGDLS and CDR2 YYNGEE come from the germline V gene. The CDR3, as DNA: TGTGCCAGCAGCGAAAGGGTGGGGAGCAGGGGGAGCACAGATACGCAGTATTTT. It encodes CASSERVGSRGSTDTQYF.

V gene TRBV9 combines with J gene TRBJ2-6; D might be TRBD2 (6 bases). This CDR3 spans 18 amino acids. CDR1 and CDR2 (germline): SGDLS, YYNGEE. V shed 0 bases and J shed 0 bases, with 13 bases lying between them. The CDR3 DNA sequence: TGTGCCAGCAGCGTAGGGGCGGGGCCCCTCTCTGGGGCCAACGTCCTGACTTTC. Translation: CASSVGAGPLSGANVLTF.

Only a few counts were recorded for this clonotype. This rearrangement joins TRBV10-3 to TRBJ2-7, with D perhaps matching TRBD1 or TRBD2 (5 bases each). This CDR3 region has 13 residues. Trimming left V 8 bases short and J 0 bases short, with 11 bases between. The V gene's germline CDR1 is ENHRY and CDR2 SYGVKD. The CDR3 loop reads CAIGPGSSYEQYF. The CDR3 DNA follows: TGTGCCATCGGTCCAGGGAGCTCCTACGAGCAGTACTTC.

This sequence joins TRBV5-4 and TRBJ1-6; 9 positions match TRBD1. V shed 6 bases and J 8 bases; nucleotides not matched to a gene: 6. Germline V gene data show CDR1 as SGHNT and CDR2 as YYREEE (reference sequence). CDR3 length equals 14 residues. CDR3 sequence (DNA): TGTGCCAGCAACCTCGACAGGGGGGATTCACCCCTCCACTTT. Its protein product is CASNLDRGDSPLHF.

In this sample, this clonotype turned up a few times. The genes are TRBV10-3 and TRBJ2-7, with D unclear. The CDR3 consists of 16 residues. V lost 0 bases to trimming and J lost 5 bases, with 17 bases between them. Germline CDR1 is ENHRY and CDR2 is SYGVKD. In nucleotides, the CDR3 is TGTGCCATCAGTGAGTCGTCCAGGCTAAATTTGAACGAGCAGTACTTC. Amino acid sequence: CAISESSRLNLNEQYF.

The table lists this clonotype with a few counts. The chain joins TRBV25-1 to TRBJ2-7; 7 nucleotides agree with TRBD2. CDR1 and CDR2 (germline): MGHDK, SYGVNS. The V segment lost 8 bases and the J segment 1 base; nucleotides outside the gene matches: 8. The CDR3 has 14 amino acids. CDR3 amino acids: CASGGDGRSYEQYF. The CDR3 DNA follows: TGTGCCAGCGGGGGGGACGGGCGTTCCTACGAGCAGTACTTC.

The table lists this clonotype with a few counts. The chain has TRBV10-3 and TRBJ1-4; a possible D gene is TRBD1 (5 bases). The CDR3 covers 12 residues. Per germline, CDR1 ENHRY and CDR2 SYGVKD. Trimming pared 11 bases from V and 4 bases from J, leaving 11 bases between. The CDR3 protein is CAATGDNEKLFF. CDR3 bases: TGTGCCGCGACGGGGGATAATGAAAAACTGTTTTTT.

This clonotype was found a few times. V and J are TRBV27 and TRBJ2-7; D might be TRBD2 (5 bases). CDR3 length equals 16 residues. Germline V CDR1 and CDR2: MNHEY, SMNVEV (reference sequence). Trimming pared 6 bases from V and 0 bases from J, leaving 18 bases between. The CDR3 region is CASSPVSVRDSYEQYF. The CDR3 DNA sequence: TGTGCCAGCAGCCCGGTGTCGGTACGGGACTCCTACGAGCAGTACTTC.

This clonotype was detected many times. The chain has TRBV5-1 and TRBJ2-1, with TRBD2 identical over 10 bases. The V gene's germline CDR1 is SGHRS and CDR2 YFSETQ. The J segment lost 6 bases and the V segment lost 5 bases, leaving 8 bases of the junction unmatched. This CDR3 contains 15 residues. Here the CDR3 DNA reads TGCGCCAGCAGATTACTAGCGGGAAACACCAATGAGCAGTTCTTC. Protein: CASRLLAGNTNEQFF.